This T cell receptor (beta chain) was identified in a study of CD8+ T cells in alopecia areata. Study summary: Treated patients received oral tofacitinib, 5 to 10 mg twice daily.

Overall study findings and caveats: Lesional scalp, notably in alopecia totalis/universalis, had clonality above that of normal scalp.

Extraction and reverse transcription of RNA yielded cDNA as the sequencing template. Clones were sequenced by immunoSEQ multiplex PCR, and TCRdb holds only the in-frame ones, with some missing. The sample holds fewer than 100,000 clones, 40% to 45% seen once. Individuals with alopecia areata gave both lesional scalp punch biopsies and peripheral blood for collection. Sorting separated CD4+ and CD8+ T cells out of PBMCs. Germline lookup yields CDR1 SGHAT and CDR2 FQNNGV. There are 15 residues in the CDR3. Unmatched junction bases numbered 4, after V lost 1 base and J lost 5 bases. In regard to this clone: Its cognate antigen is unknown.

The sequence was obtained from a human donor with alopecia areata. The sample comprised CD4+ T cells sorted from blood. J is TRBJ2-1 and V is TRBV11-2; 8 bases agree with TRBD2. Written as DNA, the CDR3 is TGTGCCAGCAGCTTAGGGACTAGCCGTCACAATGAGCAGTTCTTC. It encodes CASSLGTSRHNEQFF.